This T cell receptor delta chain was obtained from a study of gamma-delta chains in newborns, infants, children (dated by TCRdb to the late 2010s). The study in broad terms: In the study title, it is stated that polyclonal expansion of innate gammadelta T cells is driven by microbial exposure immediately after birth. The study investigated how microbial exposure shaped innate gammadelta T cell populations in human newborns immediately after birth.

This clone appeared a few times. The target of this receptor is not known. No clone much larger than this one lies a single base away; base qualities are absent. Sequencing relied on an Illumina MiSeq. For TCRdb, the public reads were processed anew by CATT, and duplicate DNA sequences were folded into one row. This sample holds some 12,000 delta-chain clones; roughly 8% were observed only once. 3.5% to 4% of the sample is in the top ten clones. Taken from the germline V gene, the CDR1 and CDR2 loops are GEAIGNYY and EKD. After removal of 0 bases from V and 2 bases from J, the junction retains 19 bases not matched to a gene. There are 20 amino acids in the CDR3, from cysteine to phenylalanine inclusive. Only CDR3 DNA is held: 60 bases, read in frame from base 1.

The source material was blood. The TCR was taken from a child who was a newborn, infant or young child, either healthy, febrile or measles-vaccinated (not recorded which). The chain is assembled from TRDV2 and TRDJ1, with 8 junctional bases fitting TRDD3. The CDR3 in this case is CACDTVGGLGGGLKTDKLIF. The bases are TGTGCCTGTGACACCGTAGGCGGACTGGGGGGGGGCCTAAAGACCGATAAACTCATCTTT.